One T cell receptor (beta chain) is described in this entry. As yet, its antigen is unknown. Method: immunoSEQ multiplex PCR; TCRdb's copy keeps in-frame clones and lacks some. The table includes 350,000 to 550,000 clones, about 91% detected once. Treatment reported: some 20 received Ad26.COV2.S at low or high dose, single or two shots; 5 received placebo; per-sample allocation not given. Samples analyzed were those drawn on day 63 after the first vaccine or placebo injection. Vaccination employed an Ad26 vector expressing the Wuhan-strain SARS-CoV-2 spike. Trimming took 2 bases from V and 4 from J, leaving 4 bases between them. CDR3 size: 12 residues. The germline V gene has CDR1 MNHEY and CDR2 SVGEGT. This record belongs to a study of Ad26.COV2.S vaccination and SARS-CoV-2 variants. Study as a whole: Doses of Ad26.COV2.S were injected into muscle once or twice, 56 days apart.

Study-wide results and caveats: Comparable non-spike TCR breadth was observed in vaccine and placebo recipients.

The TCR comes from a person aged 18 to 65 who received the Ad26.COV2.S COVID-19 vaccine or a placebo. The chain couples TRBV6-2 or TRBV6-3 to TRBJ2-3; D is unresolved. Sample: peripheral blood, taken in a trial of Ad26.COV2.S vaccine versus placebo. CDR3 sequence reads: CASSYTPDTQYF. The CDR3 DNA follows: TGTGCCAGCAGTTACACCCCAGATACGCAGTATTTT.